One sample yielded the 26 T cell receptor beta chains listed below, sequenced in a study of OX40 agonist ivuxolimab in advanced cancers. Assay: immunoSEQ multiplex PCR; the TCRdb copy retains only in-frame clones and omits some. The sample includes around 84,000 clones, approximately 93% seen only once; the top ten take 11%. The sample here was CD4+ or CD8+ T cells sorted from blood, taken in a trial of the OX40 agonist ivuxolimab. The receptors come from an adult with an advanced solid tumor such as melanoma, head and neck, liver or kidney cancer.

The CDR3 DNA sequence: TGTGCCAGCAGCTTGGTTAGCTACGAGCAGTACTTC. This encodes CASSLVSYEQYF. The V call is TRBV5-6, the J call TRBJ2-7; D unresolved. Deletions cut 0 bases from V and 3 bases from J, with 4 bases between. Per germline, CDR1 SGHDT and CDR2 YYEEEE. CDR3 length: 12 residues.

CDR3 DNA: TGTGCCAGCAGTTTATATGGGGGACTTCTAGCCAAAAACATTCAGTACTTC. Protein product: CASSLYGGLLAKNIQYF. This sequence joins TRBV27 and TRBJ2-4; TRBD2 might be the D (6 bases). Germline V gene sequence: CDR1 MNHEY, CDR2 SMNVEV (reference sequence). Deletions cut 1 base from V and 0 bases from J, with 13 bases between. The CDR3 totals 17 residues.

The chain recombines TRBV6-1 with TRBJ2-1; TRBD2 matches 9 bases. This CDR3 is 16 amino acids long. CDR1 and CDR2 (germline): MNHNS, SASEGT. The ends lost 4 bases at V and 4 bases at J; junction bases unmatched: 8. The CDR3 is CASSVPRLAVYNEQFF. CDR3 sequence (DNA): TGTGCCAGCAGTGTACCGAGACTAGCGGTATACAATGAGCAGTTCTTC.

The chain is built from TRBV4-2 and TRBJ1-2; no clear D. This CDR3 region has 17 residues. Trimming took off 0 bases at V and 4 bases at J, with 18 bases between the two ends. Per germline, CDR1 LGHNA and CDR2 YNFKEQ. CDR3 protein: CASSQDQWGGDGYGYTF. The CDR3 DNA reads as TGTGCCAGCAGCCAAGATCAATGGGGTGGCGATGGCTATGGCTACACCTTC.

This clone was picked up one time. The chain joins TRBV11-2 to TRBJ2-7; D is possibly TRBD1 or TRBD2 (6 bases each). Germline-derived CDR1 and CDR2 are SGHAT and FQNNGV. With 4 bases removed from V and 0 bases from J, the gap between germline ends came to 13 bases. The CDR3 extends over 15 amino acids. CDR3 sequence (DNA): TGTGCCAGCAGCTCGGGGGCCCTTCCCTCCTACGAGCAGTACTTC. Translation: CASSSGALPSYEQYF.

The chain has TRBV6-6 and TRBJ1-2, with a weak D call TRBD1 (5 bases). The CDR3 totals 12 residues. V gave up 7 bases and J gave up 4 bases, with 10 bases separating them. The germline CDR1 and CDR2 sequences are MNHNY and SVGAGI (reference sequence). CDR3: CASNPGSYGYTF. As DNA, the CDR3 is TGTGCCAGCAATCCAGGGAGCTATGGCTACACCTTC.

The rearrangement uses TRBV9 and TRBJ1-2; D gene ambiguous. Trimming stripped 0 bases from V and 8 bases from J, with 11 bases between. The CDR3 is made up of 13 amino acids. Germline V gives CDR1 SGDLS, CDR2 YYNGEE. Here the CDR3 DNA reads TGTGCCAGCAGCGTAGGTGGAGTGGGAGGCTACACCTTC. It encodes CASSVGGVGGYTF. The full variable domain, in which reference TRBV9 and TRBJ1-2 provide the parts outside the CDR3, is DSGVTQTPKHLITATGQRVTLRCSPRSGDLSVYWYQQSLDQGLQFLIQYYNGEERAKGNILERFSAQQFPDLHSELNLSSLELGDSALYFCASSVGGVGGYTFGSGTRLTVV.

The CDR3 spells CASSVAGTGSNEQFF. The CDR3 coding sequence is TGTGCCAGCAGCGTAGCGGGGACAGGGTCCAATGAGCAGTTCTTC. This chain connects TRBV9 to TRBJ2-1; 9 nucleotides align to TRBD1. The germline V gene has CDR1 SGDLS and CDR2 YYNGEE. This CDR3 is 15 amino acids long. Losses at the gene ends were 0 bases for V and 6 bases for J; bases not matched to a gene: 4.

The V call is TRBV5-6, the J call TRBJ2-6; no clear D gene. V was shortened by 2 bases and J by 2 bases, with 8 bases between the two germline ends. CDR1 SGHDT and CDR2 YYEEEE come from the germline V gene. There are 15 residues in the CDR3. Written as DNA, the CDR3 is TGTGCCAGCAGCTTCTCAGTGGCTGGGGCCAACGTCCTGACTTTC. It encodes CASSFSVAGANVLTF.

The J gene is TRBJ2-5, the V gene TRBV28; D possibly uses TRBD1 or TRBD2 (5 bases each). CDR1 and CDR2 from the germline V gene are MDHEN and SYDVKM. V was shortened by 5 bases and J by 0 bases, with 10 bases between the two germline ends. CDR3 length equals 14 residues. The CDR3 sequence: CASSLSGHQETQYF. The CDR3 nucleotides read TGTGCCAGCAGTCTCTCGGGGCACCAAGAGACCCAGTACTTC.

The genes are TRBV27 and TRBJ1-1; D remains unclear. V gave up 7 bases and J gave up 4 bases, with 16 bases separating them. Germline V gene lookup returns CDR1 MNHEY and CDR2 SMNVEV (reference sequence). The CDR3 length is 14 residues. The CDR3 spells CASTSRRASTEAFF. CDR3 nucleotide sequence: TGTGCCAGCACCTCCCGGAGGGCAAGCACTGAAGCTTTCTTT.

The rearrangement joins TRBV6-5 to TRBJ2-5, with 8 positions matching TRBD2. The junction had 9 bases not matched to a gene; V was cut back by 5 bases and J by 4 bases. This CDR3 is built from 15 residues. The germline V gene encodes CDR1 MNHEY and CDR2 SVGAGI. The CDR3 loop reads CASSPSRGGGETQYF. CDR3 nucleotide sequence: TGTGCCAGCAGTCCCTCCCGGGGGGGCGGAGAGACCCAGTACTTC.

The V call is TRBV5-1, the J call TRBJ2-7; 8 nucleotides match TRBD2. V was clipped by 1 base and J by 2 bases; unmatched bases: 2. Germline loops: CDR1 SGHRS, CDR2 YFSETQ. The CDR3 is 14 residues long. The CDR3: CASSLFSGTYEQYF. CDR3 DNA sequence: TGCGCCAGCAGCTTGTTTAGCGGGACCTACGAGCAGTACTTC.

V is TRBV2 and J is TRBJ2-1; D is perhaps TRBD1 (5 bases). V lost 7 bases to trimming and J lost 13 bases, with 20 bases between them. CDR1 and CDR2 from the germline V gene are SNHLY and FYNNEI. This CDR3 is built from 13 residues. The CDR3 protein is CASTLEETWGQFF. The CDR3, as DNA: TGTGCCAGCACGTTGGAAGAAACCTGGGGCCAGTTCTTC.

This rearrangement joins TRBV7-3 to TRBJ2-3; D is unclear. Trimming removed 5 bases from V and 4 bases from J, with 10 bases in between. The CDR3 has 13 amino acids. Germline CDR1 and CDR2: SGHTA and FQGTGA. CDR3 loop: CASSPTAPDTQYF. In DNA, the CDR3 is TGTGCCAGCAGCCCGACCGCCCCAGATACGCAGTATTTT.

The chain links TRBV7-9 to TRBJ2-1; maybe TRBD1 (5 bases). V was clipped by 9 bases and J by 8 bases, with 26 bases between them. Germline CDR1 is SEHNR and CDR2 is FQNEAQ (reference sequence). The CDR3 is made up of 16 amino acids. The CDR3 loop reads CASLDVMGRASDEQFF. In DNA form, the CDR3 reads TGTGCCAGTCTGGACGTGATGGGCAGGGCCAGCGATGAGCAGTTCTTC. Based on the CDR3 plus reference TRBV7-9 and TRBJ2-1, the full variable domain is DTGVSQNPRHKITKRGQNVTFRCDPISEHNRLYWYRQTLGQGPEFLTYFQNEAQLEKSRLLSDRFSAERPKGSFSTLEIQRTEQGDSAMYLCASLDVMGRASDEQFFGPGTRLTVL.

The genes are TRBV6-5 and TRBJ1-1; tentatively, D is TRBD1 (5 bases). Trimming pared 2 bases from V and 6 bases from J, leaving 13 bases between. CDR1 and CDR2 from the germline V gene are MNHEY and SVGAGI. This CDR3 spans 14 amino acids. The CDR3 DNA follows: TGTGCCAGCAGTTACGTTCTAGGGGCGGCTGAAGCTTTCTTT. This sequence encodes CASSYVLGAAEAFF.

This clone appeared a single time. The chain is built from TRBV7-9 and TRBJ2-1, with 14 bases identical to TRBD2. The length of the CDR3 is 14 residues. The trim removed 6 bases at V and 8 bases at J, leaving 3 bases unmatched. Germline CDR1 and CDR2: SEHNR and FQNEAQ (reference sequence). CDR3 sequence (DNA): TGTGCCAGCAGAAGGACTAGCGGGAGGTATGAGCAGTTCTTC. This codes for CASRRTSGRYEQFF.

This chain uses TRBV9 with TRBJ1-2; D is ambiguous. Trimming removed 0 bases from V and 10 bases from J, with 13 bases in between. The CDR3 covers 13 residues. CDR1 and CDR2 (germline): SGDLS, YYNGEE. CDR3 DNA: TGTGCCAGCAGCGTAGCAGGAGAGGCCCCCTACACCTTC. Translating it yields CASSVAGEAPYTF.

The V and J genes are TRBV7-2 and TRBJ2-2; 12 bases match TRBD2. Losses at the gene ends were 4 bases for V and 1 base for J; bases not matched to a gene: 10. Germline lookup yields CDR1 SGHTA and CDR2 FQGNSA. The CDR3 has 19 residues. The CDR3 coding sequence is TGTGCCAGCAGCTCTTCGTGGACTAGCGGGGAGATGAACACCGGGGAGCTGTTTTTT. This codes for CASSSSWTSGEMNTGELFF.

This chain uses TRBV5-8 with TRBJ2-3, with 7 nucleotides matching TRBD1. CDR1 and CDR2 (germline): SGHTS, YDEGEE. V lost 5 bases to trimming and J lost 3 bases; unmatched junction nucleotides: 3. The CDR3 covers 13 residues. In DNA, the CDR3 is TGTGCCAGCAGACTGACAGGGACAGATACGCAGTATTTT. Translation gives CASRLTGTDTQYF.

This clone was recorded once. The chain joins TRBV27 to TRBJ1-2; 9 positions agree with TRBD1. This CDR3 comprises 15 residues. The J segment lost 0 bases and the V segment lost 5 bases, leaving 4 bases of the junction unmatched. From germline, CDR1 is MNHEY and CDR2 SMNVEV (reference sequence). The chain's CDR3 is CASSPQGAPNYGYTF. The CDR3 DNA follows: TGTGCCAGCAGTCCACAGGGGGCCCCTAACTATGGCTACACCTTC.

CDR3 residues: CATSPRLGHPPNEQFF. The CDR3, as DNA: TGTGCCACCAGTCCCCGCTTGGGACACCCCCCCAATGAGCAGTTCTTC. The J gene is TRBJ2-1, the V gene TRBV15; possible D gene TRBD1, 6 bases. Germline V CDR1 and CDR2: LNHNV, YYDKDF (reference sequence). Deletions cut 6 bases from V and 6 bases from J, with 21 bases between. CDR3 length: 16 residues.

This sequence joins TRBV18 and TRBJ2-7, with D perhaps TRBD2 (6 bases). Germline CDR1 is KGHSH and CDR2 is LQKENI. The V end lost 2 bases, the J end lost 5 bases, and 10 bases lay between the germline ends. The CDR3 totals 13 residues. The CDR3: CASSPAGTHEQYF. The CDR3, as DNA: TGTGCCAGCTCACCAGCAGGGACTCACGAGCAGTACTTC.

This sequence joins TRBV4-3 and TRBJ2-3, with TRBD1 matching 9 bases. V lost 1 base and J lost 3; bases outside the gene matches: 5. The CDR3 is 16 residues long. Germline values: CDR1 LGHNA, CDR2 YSLEER. The chain's CDR3 is CASSQGTGVRTDTQYF. The CDR3 DNA sequence: TGCGCCAGCAGCCAAGGGACAGGGGTCCGGACAGATACGCAGTATTTT.

The rearrangement links TRBV4-3 to TRBJ1-1; D call uncertain. CDR1 and CDR2 from the germline V gene are LGHNA and YSLEER. The CDR3 runs 17 residues. V was trimmed by 0 bases and J by 5 bases, leaving 19 bases between them. The CDR3 region is CASSQDTEGWLETEAFF. In DNA, the CDR3 is TGCGCCAGCAGCCAAGATACGGAGGGTTGGTTGGAAACTGAAGCTTTCTTT.